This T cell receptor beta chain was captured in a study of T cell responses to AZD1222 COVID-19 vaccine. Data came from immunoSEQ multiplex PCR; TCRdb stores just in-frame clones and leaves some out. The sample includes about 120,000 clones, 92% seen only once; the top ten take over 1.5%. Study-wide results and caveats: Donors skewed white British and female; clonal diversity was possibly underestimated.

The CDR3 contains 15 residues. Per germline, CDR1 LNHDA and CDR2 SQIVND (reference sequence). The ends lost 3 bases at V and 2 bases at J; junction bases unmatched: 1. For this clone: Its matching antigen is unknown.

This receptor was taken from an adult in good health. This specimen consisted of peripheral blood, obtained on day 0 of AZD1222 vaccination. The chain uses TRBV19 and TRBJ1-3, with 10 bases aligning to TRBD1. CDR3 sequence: CASSIGTGAGNTIYF. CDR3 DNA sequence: TGTGCCAGTAGTATCGGGACAGGGGCTGGAAACACCATATATTTT.